This T cell receptor (beta chain) was documented in a study of blood T cells in healthy people across ages (dated by TCRdb to the mid-2010s). With respect to the entire study: Template switching captured roughly one uniquely barcoded TCR beta cDNA molecule per two T cells in model experiments. For two donors (one aged 18 to 30 and one aged 80 or older), the study analyzed two additional independent replicas of 1 million unique cDNA reads from the same blood draw. Four age groups were formed from the donors: young (average about 17 years), middle-aged (approximately 40), aged (62) and long-lived (around 82). To avoid experimental bias, donors of different ages were spread randomly across the sequencing lanes. The study measured age-related changes in TCR beta repertoire diversity using deep sequencing normalized with unique cDNA molecular identifiers. Paper-wide results and their limitations: As age increased, observed TCR beta diversity per million T cells dropped in a roughly linear way, and a significant reduction was already evident by age 40. There was a strong correlation between observed TCR beta diversity and the percentage of naive T cells measured by flow cytometry. Estimates of total diversity based on one million sequenced T cells were regarded as lower bounds and as underestimates. Because profiling used bulk unsorted PBMCs, naive and antigen-experienced compartments could not be compared conclusively. The CMV infection status of donors was not known, potentially confounding age-related changes in expanded clonotypes. The long-lived group showed more naive CD4+ T cells, fewer expanded clones and increased TCR diversity than the aged group, suggesting age selection.

Concerning this clonotype: Its antigen remains undetermined. No qualities accompany the bases; no much larger clone lies one base away.

Library preparation was by 5' RACE. The instrument was an Illumina HiSeq 2500. A second PCR of about 6 to 11 cycles was performed with a sample-barcoded 5' primer and a J-beta primer mix. A unique molecular identifier was introduced onto each TCR beta cDNA molecule by a template-switch 5' adaptor carrying 12 random nucleotides. Each sample yielded at least 3 million CDR3-containing paired-end reads. First-strand cDNA synthesis was performed from all RNA using the Mint cDNA synthesis kit, with priming by a TRBC-specific oligonucleotide. After uracil-DNA glycosylase treatment, a first 18-cycle PCR used universal primers M1SS and BC2_uni_R on all cDNA. The authors' analysis ran thus. Normalization of each sample was performed by random selection of 1 million high-quality reads, each carrying a distinct molecular identifier. Instead of being binned into consensus sequences, reads that shared molecular identifiers were thrown out. MiTCR, set to a Q25 quality threshold and the strictest error-elimination algorithm, was used for CDR3 identification, clonotype clustering and error correction. A nonparametric unseen species model with Euler transformation was used to estimate a lower bound on total TCR beta diversity. TCRdb reprocessed the public reads (quality trimming at Q25 with fastp, clone calling with MiXCR) and kept in-frame beta chains. Identical CDR3 protein sequences are pooled into one entry, listed with their most common genes and DNA. These V and J calls rely on TCRdb rather than the paper's analysis. The sample records approximately 850,000 distinct CDR3 sequences, roughly 60% of which are singletons. Of the sample, around 20% is held by the ten largest clones.

The donors were roughly 39 Caucasian individuals from Russia, aged about 6 to 100 years, who were systemically healthy. Each donor gave approximately 9.4 milliliters of peripheral blood, drawn into EDTA-treated Vacutainer tubes. Ficoll-Paque density-gradient centrifugation was used to isolate PBMCs, with at least 7 million obtained per sample. Trizol reagent was used to extract total RNA from the PBMCs, yielding at least 6 micrograms per sample. For every donor, flow cytometry on a PBMC aliquot measured the percentage of naive CD45RAhigh/CD27high T cells. The receptor was derived from a man younger than 40 in good health. The sequenced sample consisted of blood.

CDR3 reads: CASSHRPAGEGYNEQFF. The DNA is as follows: TGTGCCAGCAGCCACCGCCCCGCGGGAGAGGGTTATAATGAGCAGTTCTTC. Rearrangement joined TRBV4-2 to TRBJ2-1; TRBD2 lines up with 7 middle nucleotides. V has 3 bases trimmed and J has 7 bases trimmed; junction bases matching no gene number 15. Inclusive of the bounding cysteine and phenylalanine, the CDR3 is 17 residues long. Of the read, only the CDR3 DNA is kept; its 51 bases are in frame from base 1. As encoded in the germline V gene, CDR1 is LGHNA while CDR2 is YNFKEQ.